This T cell receptor (beta chain) came from a study of regulatory T cells in long-lasting Graves disease. This clonotype appeared many times. Its antigen is unidentified. The CDR3 length is 15 residues. Trimming pared 6 bases from V and 10 bases from J, leaving 21 bases between. Study-wide findings and caveats: Newly diagnosed patients had higher TCR diversity than persistent Graves' patients did.

Stated time point: persistent/refractory GD, antithyroid drugs over 5 years with positive TRAb. Extracted PBMC RNA gave rise to the TCR library. Researchers made TCR beta libraries by using iRepertoire HTBI primers and running Arm-PCR on CDR3 regions. TCRdb processed the multiplex PCR reads anew with MiXCR; each CDR3 protein has one entry. Counted here are some 280,000 distinct CDR3 sequences, around 23% occurring once; the ten biggest clones make up approximately 53%. This chain joins TRBV12-3 or TRBV12-4 and TRBJ1-4; weak D call: TRBD1 (6 bases). This receptor was identified in a female donor with Graves disease. The source material was peripheral blood mononuclear cells (PBMCs), sampled when the disease was refractory, from a patient treated with antithyroid drugs. CDR3 region: CASSRQRGEERKLFF. CDR3 bases: TGTGCCAGCAGCCGACAGAGGGGGGAGGAGCGAAAACTGTTTTTT.